The clone carrying this T cell receptor beta chain occurred a few times. Its antigen is undetermined. The sample belongs to a study of T-cell reconstitution after alpha-beta-depleted transplantation in children. Study-wide results and limits: Counts and diversity of T cells one year after transplant came mostly from newly produced T cells. Expanded graft clones numbering several hundred reportedly gave rise to alpha-beta T cells about two months after transplant.

Unique molecular identifiers featured in how the TCRbeta library was prepared. TCRdb reprocessed the PCR reads via MiXCR and lists one record per CDR3 protein. This sample has around 960,000 distinct CDR3 sequences, with 25% to 35% found just once. Germline CDR1 and CDR2: SGHTA and FQGNSA. Trimming stripped 5 bases from V and 4 bases from J, with 8 bases between. This CDR3 is 13 amino acids long. This chain uses TRBV7-2 with TRBJ1-4, with unresolved D. The starting material was PBMCs, mostly from graft donor cells, obtained 360 days after TCRalphabeta/CD19-depleted stem cell transplant. The clonotype originates from a boy under three years old who had a stem cell transplant for SCID, so the T cells may come from the graft donor. The CDR3 sequence is CASSPPFNEKLFF. DNA of the CDR3: TGTGCCAGCAGCCCTCCGTTTAATGAAAAACTGTTTTTT.